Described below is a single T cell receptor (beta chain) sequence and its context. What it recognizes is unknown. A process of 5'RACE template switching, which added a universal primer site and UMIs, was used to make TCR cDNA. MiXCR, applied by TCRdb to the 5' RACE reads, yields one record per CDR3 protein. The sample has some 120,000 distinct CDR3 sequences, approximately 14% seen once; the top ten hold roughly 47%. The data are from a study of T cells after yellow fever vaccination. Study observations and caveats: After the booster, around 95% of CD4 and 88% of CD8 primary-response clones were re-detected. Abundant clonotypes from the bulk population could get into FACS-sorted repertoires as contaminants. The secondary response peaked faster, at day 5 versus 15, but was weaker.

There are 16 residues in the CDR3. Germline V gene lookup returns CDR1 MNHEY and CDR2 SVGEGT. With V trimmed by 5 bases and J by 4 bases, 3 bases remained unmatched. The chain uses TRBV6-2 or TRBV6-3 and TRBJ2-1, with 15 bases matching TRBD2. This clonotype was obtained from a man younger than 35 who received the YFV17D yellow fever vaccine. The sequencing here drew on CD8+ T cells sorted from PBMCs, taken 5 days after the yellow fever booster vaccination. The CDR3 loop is CASSGTSGGPYNEQFF. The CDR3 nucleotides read TGTGCCAGCAGTGGGACTAGCGGGGGGCCGTACAATGAGCAGTTCTTC.